The entry that follows covers one TCR beta chain sequence. This clonotype turned up a few times. The antigen this receptor binds is unknown. It has no much larger one-base neighbor in the sample; base qualities were not kept. The cysteine opens and the phenylalanine closes a CDR3 of 15 amino acids. Of all the DNA, just the CDR3 is kept, 45 bases in frame from base 1. Reading the germline V gene gives CDR1 SGHRS and CDR2 YFSETQ. Trimming takes 3 bases from V and 9 bases from J, and the germline ends sit 19 bases apart. The method was 5' RACE. TCRdb records Illumina HiSeq 2000 as the sequencer. A universal primer binding site was added through template switching, and the final cDNA carried a unique molecular identifier so that TCR cDNA molecules could be counted accurately. Specific primers in the conserved constant-segment region were used to synthesize first-strand cDNA for TCR alpha and beta chains. To control for contamination, every cDNA library was double barcoded, receiving both a SMART-Mk sample barcode and Illumina barcodes. Two successive PCR steps introduced TruSeq adapter sequences along with Illumina sample barcodes. The Illumina HiSeq platform was used with custom primers to sequence TCR alpha and beta cDNA libraries. As for the authors' bioinformatics: MiGEC was used to process raw reads and extract unique molecular identifiers, and MiXCR was used to find CDR3 positions. Recombination models were inferred per individual with the repgenHMM and IGoR tools using an EM algorithm. The tcR package in R was used for shared clonotype analysis, with sharing normalized by the product of cloneset sizes. To study raw recombination free of thymic and clonal selection effects, out-of-frame nonproductive sequences were analyzed. The public reads were quality trimmed at Q25 with fastp and then assembled into clones with MiXCR by TCRdb, keeping productive beta chains. For every CDR3 protein sequence, its rows merge into one entry that carries the most common genes and DNA. The authors' filters were not applied to this entry. The sample includes 250,000 or so distinct CDR3 sequences, with roughly 8% observed a single time. Roughly 3.1% of the sample belongs to the ten largest clones.

This specimen comes from a study of identical twins (dated by TCRdb to 2015 to 2016). The study in broad terms: TCR alpha and beta repertoires from monozygotic twins, unrelated adults of various ages and cord blood were deep-sequenced to test whether fetal clonotypes persist. To rule out contamination, the twin experiments were replicated at different times with different library preparation protocols.

The full study reports these points: Out-of-frame TCR alpha sequences shared between twins showed an excess of low generation-probability sequences compared with coincidental sharing between unrelated individuals. Because the same donors could not be followed over many years, conclusions were based on cross-sectional statistical analysis. Abundant cord blood beta clonotypes carried fewer insertions; young adult naive repertoires showed a weaker similar trend, while memory repertoires showed none. In monozygotic twins, out-of-frame TCR alpha sharing was systematically underestimated by recombination models, although the models agreed with sharing between unrelated individuals. Invariant T cells such as MAIT and iNKT could partly confound zero-insertion analyses, though diverse VJ usage argued against this for most clonotypes. The excess sharing between twins in beta out-of-frame sequences was weaker because fewer shared sequences reduced the signal-to-noise ratio.

All donors were healthy Caucasians. Three pairs of female monozygotic twins, all aged about 18 to 30 years, were included in the twin cohort. Positive isolation kits from Invitrogen were used to isolate CD4+ and CD8+ T cell populations. These data also formed part of another study, on yellow fever vaccine responses in identical twins. Drawing on the second study: The T cell response to vaccination in identical twins was reported by the authors to appear partly convergent and partly personalized. Focusing on identical twins, the study followed the T cell clones that responded to the vaccine, and did so with precision.

The material sequenced was CD8+ T cells sorted from blood. The chain employs TRBV5-1 and TRBJ2-1; the D gene could be either TRBD1 or TRBD2, each agreeing at 7 bases. This clonotype was obtained from a woman aged 18-29 years in good health. The CDR3 has the sequence CASSSPVTGRGEQFF. In nucleotide form, the sequence is TGCGCCAGCAGCTCCCCCGTGACAGGGAGGGGTGAGCAGTTCTTC.